Shown below are 30 T cell receptor beta chains from a single sample sequenced in a study of blood T cell repertoires in COVID-19. Clones were read by immunoSEQ multiplex PCR, and TCRdb kept only the in-frame ones, dropping some. Of 200,000 to 250,000 clones detected, less than 90% appear once; the ten largest clones hold 15% to 20%. Sequences were obtained from peripheral blood. These receptors all come from a woman aged 80 or over with active or convalescent COVID-19.

The V call is TRBV6-6, the J call TRBJ1-5; TRBD1 aligns across 7 bases. This CDR3 comprises 14 residues. V was pared by 6 bases and J by 5 bases, with 7 bases of the junction left unmatched. Germline V CDR1 and CDR2: MNHNY, SVGAGI (reference sequence). The CDR3 protein is CASSPARGDQPQHF. In DNA, the CDR3 is TGTGCCAGCAGCCCCGCCAGGGGGGATCAGCCCCAGCATTTT.

This sequence joins TRBV7-3 and TRBJ2-1, with 13 nucleotides matching TRBD2. V lost 5 bases to trimming and J lost 8 bases; unmatched junction nucleotides: 3. The CDR3 is 14 residues long. The germline CDR1 and CDR2 sequences are SGHTA and FQGTGA. The CDR3 region has the DNA TGTGCCAGCAGCAGGACTAGCGGGAGCGATGAGCAGTTCTTC. It yields the protein CASSRTSGSDEQFF. Complete variable domain (other parts from reference TRBV7-3 and TRBJ2-1): GAGVSQTPSNKVTEKGKYVELRCDPISGHTALYWYRQSLGQGPEFLIYFQGTGAADDSGLPNDRFFAVRPEGSVSTLKIQRTERGDSAVYLCASSRTSGSDEQFFGPGTRLTVL.

The J gene is TRBJ1-5, the V gene TRBV6-2 or TRBV6-3; D might be TRBD1 (6 bases). The CDR3 is 18 residues long. Deletions cut 0 bases from V and 0 bases from J, with 15 bases between. Germline V lookup: CDR1 MNHEY, CDR2 SVGEGT. Here the CDR3 reads CASSYSRAGQISNQPQHF. DNA for the CDR3: TGTGCCAGCAGTTACTCGAGGGCTGGACAGATTAGCAATCAGCCCCAGCATTTT.

The genes are TRBV6-5 and TRBJ1-6, with D tentatively TRBD1 (6 bases). The ends were cut back, 1 base at V and 8 bases at J, with 12 bases in the middle. This CDR3 spans 15 amino acids. In germline, CDR1 is MNHEY, CDR2 SVGAGI. The DNA for the CDR3 is TGTGCCAGCAGTTACTGGACAGCGTCAGATTCACCCCTCCACTTT. Translation: CASSYWTASDSPLHF.

The rearrangement links TRBV27 to TRBJ2-7; TRBD1 aligns across 8 bases. With 2 bases clipped from V and 4 bases from J, the junction kept 7 bases outside the gene matches. Germline values: CDR1 MNHEY, CDR2 SMNVEV (reference sequence). The CDR3 runs to 15 residues. CDR3 region: CASSLDRGSPYEQYF. The CDR3 DNA reads as TGTGCCAGCAGTTTAGACAGGGGATCCCCGTACGAGCAGTACTTC.

The rearrangement links TRBV29-1 to TRBJ2-7; tentatively, D is TRBD1 (6 bases). Germline V gene lookup returns CDR1 SQVTM and CDR2 ANQGSEA. V lost 6 bases to trimming and J lost 2 bases, with 11 bases between them. The CDR3 sequence is 12 residues long. CDR3 region: CSVLDRTYEQYF. In DNA, the CDR3 is TGCAGCGTCTTGGACAGAACCTACGAGCAGTACTTC.

The CDR3 sequence is CASRHQGPSYEQYF. CDR3 bases: TGTGCCAGTAGACACCAGGGGCCCTCCTACGAGCAGTACTTC. The genes are TRBV19 and TRBJ2-7, with D possibly being TRBD1 (6 bases). CDR3 length: 14 amino acids. The germline CDR1 and CDR2 sequences are LNHDA and SQIVND (reference sequence). Deletions cut 6 bases from V and 0 bases from J, with 12 bases between.

The chain carries TRBV18 and TRBJ1-6; maybe TRBD1 (6 bases). This CDR3 has 13 residues. V shed 5 bases and J shed 15 bases, with 17 bases lying between them. Germline CDR1 KGHSH, CDR2 LQKENI. The CDR3 protein is CASSEQGDTHLHF. CDR3 bases: TGTGCCAGCTCAGAACAGGGAGACACTCACCTCCACTTT.

The chain links TRBV28 to TRBJ1-3; unclear D gene. Deletions cut 8 bases from V and 7 bases from J, with 18 bases between. The CDR3 has 14 residues. Germline V gives CDR1 MDHEN, CDR2 SYDVKM. DNA for the CDR3: TGTGCCAGCGAACCCTCCAGGACTCGGAACACCATATATTTT. Translation: CASEPSRTRNTIYF.

This clone was picked up a small number of times. This sequence joins TRBV6-6 and TRBJ2-5; D is possibly TRBD2 (6 bases). V lost 5 bases to trimming and J lost 4 bases, with 20 bases between them. This CDR3 contains 16 residues. Germline V CDR1 and CDR2: MNHNY, SVGAGI (reference sequence). The CDR3 DNA sequence: TGTGCCAGCAGTCCCCCCAGGCGGGGAGGAACAGAGACCCAGTACTTC. Translating it yields CASSPPRRGGTETQYF.

The gene calls are TRBV3-1 (or the pseudogene TRBV3-2) and TRBJ1-2; tentatively, D is TRBD1 (5 bases). The CDR3 totals 14 residues. Looked up from germline, CDR1 is LGHDT and CDR2 is YNNKEL (reference sequence). V lost 4 bases, J lost 4 bases, and 13 bases lay in between. This chain's CDR3 is CASSPQGGGYGYTF. The CDR3 region has the DNA TGTGCCAGCAGCCCCCAGGGCGGGGGCTATGGCTACACCTTC.

J is TRBJ2-7 and V is TRBV5-1; 9 bases match TRBD1. Germline-derived CDR1 and CDR2 are SGHRS and YFSETQ. The CDR3 totals 16 residues. The trim removed 6 bases at V and 1 base at J, leaving 11 bases unmatched. CDR3 sequence: CASTRDRAERSYEQYF. The CDR3 coding sequence is TGCGCCAGCACCCGGGACAGGGCGGAAAGGTCCTACGAGCAGTACTTC.

In this sample, this clone turned up once. This chain joins TRBV6-6 and TRBJ2-3; TRBD1 is a possible D gene (6 bases). The CDR3 runs 15 residues. Looked up from germline, CDR1 is MNHNY and CDR2 is SVGAGI (reference sequence). The V gene lost 3 bases and the J gene lost 0 bases, with 10 bases spanning the gap. The CDR3 protein is CASSYWTDSTDTQYF. The DNA of the CDR3 is TGTGCCAGCAGTTATTGGACAGATAGCACAGATACGCAGTATTTT.

This clone has a count of ten or more. V usage is TRBV13 and J usage is TRBJ2-6; D is perhaps TRBD2 (6 bases). V dropped 4 bases and J dropped 1 base, with 11 bases sitting between them. This CDR3 has 16 amino acids. In germline, CDR1 is PRHDT, CDR2 FYEKMQ (reference sequence). CDR3 residues: CASSSGEGSGANVLTF. The CDR3 DNA reads TGTGCCAGCAGCTCGGGAGAGGGTTCTGGGGCCAACGTCCTGACTTTC. The variable domain in full, completed from reference TRBV13 and TRBJ2-6, reads AAGVIQSPRHLIKEKRETATLKCYPIPRHDTVYWYQQGPGQDPQFLISFYEKMQSDKGSIPDRFSAQQFSDYHSELNMSSLELGDSALYFCASSSGEGSGANVLTFGAGSRLTVL.

V gene TRBV28 combines with J gene TRBJ2-7; 7 bases are a match to TRBD1. Germline lookup yields CDR1 MDHEN and CDR2 SYDVKM. J was trimmed by 1 base and V by 3 bases; bases with no gene match: 9. CDR3 length: 16 residues. In DNA, the CDR3 is TGTGCCAGCAGTTTTTCATCAGGGACAGCGTCCTACGAGCAGTACTTC. Amino acid sequence: CASSFSSGTASYEQYF.

The chain carries TRBV25-1 and TRBJ2-4, with TRBD2 as a possible D gene (5 bases). CDR1 and CDR2 (germline): MGHDK, SYGVNS. This CDR3 spans 16 amino acids. V lost 1 base, J lost 0 bases, and 10 bases lay in between. In nucleotides, the CDR3 is TGTGCCAGCAGTGAATGGATAGGAGGAGCCAAAAACATTCAGTACTTC. It specifies CASSEWIGGAKNIQYF. The full variable domain, in which reference TRBV25-1 and TRBJ2-4 provide the parts outside the CDR3, is EADIYQTPRYLVIGTGKKITLECSQTMGHDKMYWYQQDPGMELHLIHYSYGVNSTEKGDLSSESTVSRIRTEHFPLTLESARPSHTSQYLCASSEWIGGAKNIQYFGAGTRLSVL.

CDR3 bases: TGCGCCAGCAGCACCGGGCTACTAGCGAATGAGCAGTTCTTC. The encoded protein is CASSTGLLANEQFF. This chain links TRBV5-1 with TRBJ2-1; 7 positions agree with TRBD2. Germline assignment: CDR1 SGHRS and CDR2 YFSETQ. The CDR3 is 14 residues long. Trimming removed 4 bases from V and 7 bases from J; junction bases left unmatched: 8.

This chain joins TRBV2 and TRBJ2-1; 13 positions match TRBD2. Germline V lookup: CDR1 SNHLY, CDR2 FYNNEI. There are 15 residues in the CDR3. Trimming removed 9 bases from V and 3 bases from J; junction bases left unmatched: 5. CDR3 DNA sequence: TGTGCCAGTACTAGCGGGGGGGCCTTCTACAATGAGCAGTTCTTC. As protein: CASTSGGAFYNEQFF.

The rearrangement links TRBV5-1 to TRBJ2-1; 9 bases agree with TRBD2. Germline CDR1 reads SGHRS; CDR2 reads YFSETQ. The CDR3 is made up of 14 amino acids. J gave up 5 bases and V 7 bases, and 7 bases lay outside the gene matches. The CDR3 DNA is TGCGCCAGCGCAACTAGCGGGCCAGACAATGAGCAGTTCTTC. The encoded protein is CASATSGPDNEQFF.

This chain uses TRBV5-5 with TRBJ2-5; D unresolved. The CDR3 is 12 residues long. Germline V gene lookup returns CDR1 SGHKS and CDR2 YYEKEE (reference sequence). V gave up 2 bases and J gave up 3 bases, with 5 bases separating them. CDR3 sequence: CASSFPKETQYF. DNA of the CDR3: TGTGCCAGCAGCTTCCCTAAAGAGACCCAGTACTTC.

The V call is TRBV2, the J call TRBJ1-2; TRBD1 matches 7 bases. Trimming took 6 bases from V and 9 from J; bases not matched to a gene: 13. The CDR3 is 14 residues long. The germline V gene has CDR1 SNHLY and CDR2 FYNNEI. CDR3 DNA: TGTGCCAGCAGCCTACTCGGACAGGCTGGTAGCTACACCTTC. It encodes CASSLLGQAGSYTF.

The table lists this clone with a count of one. V gene TRBV5-1 combines with J gene TRBJ2-5, with D possibly TRBD1 on 6 matching bases. Germline values: CDR1 SGHRS, CDR2 YFSETQ. The ends were cut back, 4 bases at V and 1 base at J, with 14 bases in the middle. The CDR3 loop spans 15 amino acids. The CDR3 region is CASSPGQTPQETQYF. The CDR3 coding sequence is TGCGCCAGCAGCCCCGGACAGACCCCCCAAGAGACCCAGTACTTC.

CDR3 in amino acids: CASSPAGRNEKLFF. CDR3 coding DNA: TGTGCCAGCAGCCCCGCGGGGAGAAATGAAAAACTGTTTTTT. The gene calls are TRBV7-9 and TRBJ1-4; D call uncertain. V lost 5 bases to trimming and J lost 5 bases, with 12 bases between them. CDR3 size: 14 residues. CDR1 and CDR2 from the germline V gene are SEHNR and FQNEAQ (reference sequence). The full variable domain, rest sourced from reference TRBV7-9 and TRBJ1-4, is DTGVSQNPRHKITKRGQNVTFRCDPISEHNRLYWYRQTLGQGPEFLTYFQNEAQLEKSRLLSDRFSAERPKGSFSTLEIQRTEQGDSAMYLCASSPAGRNEKLFFGSGTQLSVL.

The chain links TRBV5-1 to TRBJ1-4; D is uncertain. Germline assignment: CDR1 SGHRS and CDR2 YFSETQ. The CDR3 is made up of 16 amino acids. The V and J ends lost 3 bases and 0 bases respectively, with 12 bases between them. As DNA, the CDR3 is TGCGCCAGCAGCTCTCGAACCGGGTCAACTAATGAAAAACTGTTTTTT. As protein: CASSSRTGSTNEKLFF.

The rearrangement links TRBV18 to TRBJ2-5; D gene ambiguous. Germline V gene lookup returns CDR1 KGHSH and CDR2 LQKENI. The CDR3 length is 13 residues. V lost 6 bases to trimming and J lost 4 bases, with 12 bases between them. CDR3 bases: TGTGCCAGCTCGGGCCAGTTTTTAGAGACCCAGTACTTC. It codes for CASSGQFLETQYF. Full variable domain (outside the CDR3, taken from reference TRBV18 and TRBJ2-5): NAGVMQNPRHLVRRRGQEARLRCSPMKGHSHVYWYRQLPEEGLKFMVYLQKENIIDESGMPKERFSAEFPKEGPSILRIQQVVRGDSAAYFCASSGQFLETQYFGPGTRLLVL.

V gene TRBV18 combines with J gene TRBJ2-2, with D maybe TRBD1 (6 bases). The germline CDR1 and CDR2 sequences are KGHSH and LQKENI. The V gene lost 8 bases and the J gene lost 0 bases, with 10 bases spanning the gap. This CDR3 is built from 14 residues. The CDR3 reads CASRQGPNTGELFF. CDR3 DNA sequence: TGTGCCAGCCGTCAGGGGCCGAACACCGGGGAGCTGTTTTTT.

This CDR3 is CASSERGVGGVQETQYF. CDR3 DNA sequence: TGTGCCAGCAGTGAAAGGGGAGTGGGGGGGGTCCAAGAGACCCAGTACTTC. The chain couples TRBV25-1 to TRBJ2-5; 7 bases line up with TRBD2. V was clipped by 2 bases and J by 1 base; unmatched bases: 10. CDR3 size: 17 residues. Germline CDR1 reads MGHDK; CDR2 reads SYGVNS. Based on the CDR3 plus reference TRBV25-1 and TRBJ2-5, the full variable domain is EADIYQTPRYLVIGTGKKITLECSQTMGHDKMYWYQQDPGMELHLIHYSYGVNSTEKGDLSSESTVSRIRTEHFPLTLESARPSHTSQYLCASSERGVGGVQETQYFGPGTRLLVL.

The rearrangement links TRBV5-8 to TRBJ2-3; D gene uncertain. The CDR3 runs 11 residues. In germline, CDR1 is SGHTS, CDR2 YDEGEE. Trimming removed 4 bases at V and 4 bases at J, with 4 bases between. Here the CDR3 DNA reads TGTGCCAGCAGCATCGCAGATACGCAGTATTTT. This codes for CASSIADTQYF. Full variable domain (outside the CDR3, taken from reference TRBV5-8 and TRBJ2-3): EAGVTQSPTHLIKTRGQQATLRCSPISGHTSVYWYQQALGLGLQFLLWYDEGEERNRGNFPPRFSGRQFPNYSSELNVNALELEDSALYLCASSIADTQYFGPGTRLTVL.

The chain joins TRBV5-1 to TRBJ1-1; perhaps TRBD1 as D (5 bases). The germline V gene has CDR1 SGHRS and CDR2 YFSETQ. Trimming removed 0 bases at V and 5 bases at J, with 14 bases between. The length of the CDR3 is 15 residues. As DNA, the CDR3 is TGCGCCAGCAGCTTGGAGGGCAGGGTTGATACTGAAGCTTTCTTT. This sequence encodes CASSLEGRVDTEAFF.

The chain joins TRBV5-1 to TRBJ1-2; D is undetermined. V lost 4 bases and J 5 bases, leaving 24 bases between the germline ends. This CDR3 spans 17 amino acids. CDR1 SGHRS and CDR2 YFSETQ come from the germline V gene. CDR3 DNA: TGCGCCAGCAGCGGCCCTTGGTCACTGGACGGCGGGTATGGCTACACCTTC. The encoded protein is CASSGPWSLDGGYGYTF.